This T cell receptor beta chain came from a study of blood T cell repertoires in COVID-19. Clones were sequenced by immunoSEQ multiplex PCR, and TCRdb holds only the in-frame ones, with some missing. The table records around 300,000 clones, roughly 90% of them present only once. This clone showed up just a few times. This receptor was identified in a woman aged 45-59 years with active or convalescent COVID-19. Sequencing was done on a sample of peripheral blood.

Here the CDR3 DNA reads TGTGCCAGCAGTCCCCCCCCAGGTCTCGAGCAGTACTTC. It specifies CASSPPPGLEQYF. The chain has TRBV12-3 or TRBV12-4 and TRBJ2-7; no clear D. CDR3 length: 13 residues. The V gene lost 5 bases and the J gene lost 6 bases, with 14 bases spanning the gap.